This T cell receptor beta chain was recorded in a study of CXCR3-negative and CXCR3-positive naive CD8 T cells. Study results and limitations: Similarly elevated diversity marked both naive subsets, with memory CD8+ cells showing far lower diversity.

This CDR3 has 17 residues. CDR1 and CDR2 from the germline V gene are SQVTM and ANQGSEA. The TRB cDNA libraries were prepared by 5' RACE with UMI labels. TCRdb reanalyzed the 5' RACE reads, giving one entry per CDR3 protein sequence and no DNA. This sample contains around 40,000 distinct CDR3 sequences. As regards this clonotype: The antigen is unknown.

The sequence was collected from a human donor in good health. Some clones in this sample may be carry-over from other donors' samples. The rearrangement links TRBV29-1 to TRBJ1-4; TCRdb reports TRBD1, a call that lacks DNA to check it against. The specimen sequenced was naive CXCR3- CD8+ T cells from blood. Described subset: CD45RO-CCR7+CD27+CD95- naive CD8+ T cells lacking CXCR3 (TNR3-). The CDR3 sequence is CSVANPPGSTTNEKLFF.